This is a list of T cell receptor beta chains from one sample in a study of shared clonotypes between healthy human individuals. This table comes from immunoSEQ multiplex PCR, and its TCRdb copy is limited to in-frame clones, with some not included. This sample has about 700,000 clones; under 80% occur once, and the top ten carry roughly 1.7%. The sample taken for sequencing was memory CD4+ T cells sorted from blood. Source of these receptors: a young woman in good health. CDR3s include the opening cysteine and the closing phenylalanine or tryptophan. A D gene is named only where the DNA matches it firmly. Expanded clones are given a class, and other clones once, few, many or no size at all.

CDR3nt	CDR3aa	v_gene	abundance	d_gene	j_gene
TGTGCCAGCAGCCAGGTTATGGGACTGGGACAAGAGACCCAGTACTTC	CASSQVMGLGQETQYF	TRBV11-2	NA	NA	TRBJ2-5
TGTGCCAGCAACTCCTACGGGGGAGGACCAACAGATACGCAGTATTTT	CASNSYGGGPTDTQYF	TRBV27	NA	NA	TRBJ2-3
TGTGCCAGCAGCTTAGCGCAGGGCGACGGCTACACCTTC	CASSLAQGDGYTF	TRBV11-2	NA	NA	TRBJ1-2
TGCGCCAGCAGCTTAGGGGACAACACTGAAGCTTTCTTT	CASSLGDNTEAFF	TRBV5-1	once	NA	TRBJ1-1
TGTGCCAGCAGCGCCGGGACAGGTTTCGTTCCTACGTACTTC	CASSAGTGFVPTYF	TRBV7-8	once	TRBD1	TRBJ2-7
TGTGCCAGCAAGGGACAACAAAATGAAAAACTGTTTTTT	CASKGQQNEKLFF	TRBV2	NA	NA	TRBJ1-4
TGCGCCAGCAGCGTCGGGACAGGGGGTACCGGGGAGCTGTTTTTT	CASSVGTGGTGELFF	TRBV5-1	NA	TRBD1	TRBJ2-2
TGTGCCAGCACCCGAGCGGGAGATCTCTACAATGAGCAGTTCTTC	CASTRAGDLYNEQFF	TRBV7-2	NA	TRBD2	TRBJ2-1
TGTGCCAGCAGTGGACCCATTAGGTACGGGGGGCAGACCCAGTACTTC	CASSGPIRYGGQTQYF	TRBV6-4	NA	NA	TRBJ2-5
TGCGCCAGCAGCCAAATGGCTGTAAGGCTAGCGGGAGGAAGGACCGGGGAGCTGTTTTTT	CASSQMAVRLAGGRTGELFF	TRBV4-1	NA	TRBD2	TRBJ2-2
TGCGCCACACGGACAGGGGCCACCGGGGAGCTGTTTTTT	CATRTGATGELFF	TRBV5-1	many	TRBD1	TRBJ2-2
TGTGCCAGCAGCTTGCGGACAGCGTCCTATAGCAATCAGCCCCAGCATTTT	CASSLRTASYSNQPQHF	TRBV7-2	NA	NA	TRBJ1-5
TGCGCCAGCAGCTTGGTTATTAGCGGGAACACAGATACGCAGTATTTT	CASSLVISGNTDTQYF	TRBV5-1	NA	TRBD2	TRBJ2-3
TGTGCCTGGAGAGGGAAGGGGCTAGCGGGTATTGGGGAGCAGTTCTTC	CAWRGKGLAGIGEQFF	TRBV30	medium-sized	TRBD2	TRBJ2-1
TGTGCCTGGGGAAGAGGCCAGCGGGGAGAGACCCAGTACTTC	CAWGRGQRGETQYF	TRBV30	NA	TRBD2	TRBJ2-5
TGTGCCAGCAGCTTAGTCGATGAAGCTTTCTTT	CASSLVDEAFF	TRBV11-2	many	NA	TRBJ1-1
TGTGCCAGCAGCTTGGACCGGGACAGGGGGCTGTATGGCTACACCTTC	CASSLDRDRGLYGYTF	TRBV5-8	NA	TRBD1	TRBJ1-2
TGTGCCTGGAGTGTAGGTCTAGCGGGAGAAACAGATACGCAGTATTTT	CAWSVGLAGETDTQYF	TRBV30	NA	TRBD2	TRBJ2-3
TGTGCCAGCAGTCCCCCAGGGAATCAGCCCCAGCATTTT	CASSPPGNQPQHF	TRBV28	many	NA	TRBJ1-5
TGCGCCAGCAGCTTGGAAGGGGCCACTGAAGCTTTCTTT	CASSLEGATEAFF	TRBV5-1	NA	NA	TRBJ1-1
TGTGCCAGTAGCGATACAGGGGTCGGCAATCAGCCCCAGCATTTT	CASSDTGVGNQPQHF	TRBV19	NA	TRBD1	TRBJ1-5
TGCGCCAGCAGCTTGACCAACGCTCTAGGAGAGACCCAGTACTTC	CASSLTNALGETQYF	TRBV5-1	NA	NA	TRBJ2-5
TGTGCCAGCAGTACGCCCGGGACCCGAAATACGCAGTATTTT	CASSTPGTRNTQYF	TRBV11-2	NA	NA	TRBJ2-3
TGTGCCTGGAGTGCCCACCTAGACAGGGGATTGGACACTGAAGCTTTCTTT	CAWSAHLDRGLDTEAFF	TRBV30	few	TRBD1	TRBJ1-1
TGCGCCAGCAGTGAAACACGCGGACTAGCGGGGAACAATGAGCAGTTCTTC	CASSETRGLAGNNEQFF	TRBV10-1	few	TRBD2	TRBJ2-1
TGTGCCAGCAGTTTAAGGGGCTCTAGCTACACCTTC	CASSLRGSSYTF	TRBV28	NA	NA	TRBJ1-2
TGTGCCAGCAGCCCGCCCCCTCTGAACACTGAAGCTTTCTTT	CASSPPPLNTEAFF	TRBV7-2	NA	NA	TRBJ1-1
TGTGCCAGCAGCTTAGCGAGCGGGAGCACCTACAATGAGCAGTTCTTC	CASSLASGSTYNEQFF	TRBV7-2	NA	TRBD2	TRBJ2-1
TGTGCCAGCAATCTAGCGGGAGCATCCTACAATGAGCAGTTCTTC	CASNLAGASYNEQFF	TRBV2	few	TRBD2	TRBJ2-1
TGTGCCAGTACTCAAGTAGGCGTACAGGCAAGTACGGACATTCAGTACTTC	CASTQVGVQASTDIQYF	TRBV19	NA	NA	TRBJ2-4
TGTGCCAGCAGTTTATACAGGCAGGAGACCCAGTACTTC	CASSLYRQETQYF	TRBV27	NA	NA	TRBJ2-5
TGTGCCAGCAGCGTAGGTAGAGGCACTGAAGCTTTCTTT	CASSVGRGTEAFF	TRBV9	NA	NA	TRBJ1-1
TGTGCCAGCTCCTTAACGGCGAACACTGAAGCTTTCTTT	CASSLTANTEAFF	TRBV18	NA	NA	TRBJ1-1
TGCGCCAGCAGCCAAGATATGCTAGCGGGAGGCTACCTCTCCTACGAGCAGTACTTC	CASSQDMLAGGYLSYEQYF	TRBV4-1	NA	TRBD2	TRBJ2-7
TGTGCCAGCAGCTTAGAGGCGGGAGGGCCAAATGAGCAGTTCTTC	CASSLEAGGPNEQFF	TRBV7-6	few	TRBD2	TRBJ2-1
TGTGCCAGCAGAAGACCCCCCGGGGGTGGCTACACCTTC	CASRRPPGGGYTF	TRBV28	NA	NA	TRBJ1-2
TGTGCCAGCAGGCGGCCCAGGTACGACAATGAGCAGTTCTTC	CASRRPRYDNEQFF	TRBV28	NA	NA	TRBJ2-1
TGCGCCAGCAGCTTGCTGGGGGGCCAGCCCCAGCATTTT	CASSLLGGQPQHF	TRBV5-1	NA	NA	TRBJ1-5
TGTGCCAGCAGCCAAGAGGGCGCTAGCTCCTACGAGCAGTACTTC	CASSQEGASSYEQYF	TRBV14	NA	NA	TRBJ2-7
TGCGCCAGCAGCCAAGTGGCGGGCGAGCAGTACTTC	CASSQVAGEQYF	TRBV4-1	NA	NA	TRBJ2-7
TGTGCCAGCAGTGAATTATTGGGACAGACTGACAATGAGCAGTTCTTC	CASSELLGQTDNEQFF	TRBV25-1	once	TRBD1	TRBJ2-1
TGTGCCAGCAGCTCCGGGACAAGTTACGAGCAGTACTTC	CASSSGTSYEQYF	TRBV11-3	NA	NA	TRBJ2-7
TGCGCCAGCAGGTATGGACAGTCGGAAACTGAAGCTTTCTTT	CASRYGQSETEAFF	TRBV5-1	NA	NA	TRBJ1-1
TGCAGCGTTGAACAGGGAGCCAAAAACATTCAGTACTTC	CSVEQGAKNIQYF	TRBV29-1	NA	NA	TRBJ2-4
TGTGCCAGCAGTCCAGGGGCCCGCGAAAAACTGTTTTTT	CASSPGAREKLFF	TRBV28	NA	NA	TRBJ1-4
TGTGCCAGTAGTATAGAAGGGGAGAACACTGAAGCTTTCTTT	CASSIEGENTEAFF	TRBV19	NA	NA	TRBJ1-1
TGTGCCAGCAGCATGAGACAGTACTTGAACACTGAAGCTTTCTTT	CASSMRQYLNTEAFF	TRBV7-9	NA	NA	TRBJ1-1
TGTGCCAGCTCACCCATGGACGGCGTCTCCTACGAGCAGTACTTC	CASSPMDGVSYEQYF	TRBV18	NA	NA	TRBJ2-7
TGTGCCAGCAGCCTTGGAGCGGGGATGAGCTCCTACGAGCAGTACTTC	CASSLGAGMSSYEQYF	TRBV4-2	NA	TRBD2	TRBJ2-7
TGTGCCAGCAGCTTCGGGGTAGGCCGTAATGAGCAGTTCTTC	CASSFGVGRNEQFF	TRBV7-9	NA	NA	TRBJ2-1
TGTGCCAGCTCCTGGACGGGAGGCCTCCGGGAGACCCAGTACTTC	CASSWTGGLRETQYF	TRBV7-3	NA	TRBD2	TRBJ2-5
TGTGCCAGCAGTTTAGGACCGGGACAGGGAGAAGAGACCCAGTACTTC	CASSLGPGQGEETQYF	TRBV27	NA	TRBD1	TRBJ2-5
TGTGCCAGTAGGGGGCGACAGGTGAACACCGGGGAGCTGTTTTTT	CASRGRQVNTGELFF	TRBV19	NA	NA	TRBJ2-2
TGTGCCAGCAGTAAGACAGGATTCCCCTACGAGCAGTACTTC	CASSKTGFPYEQYF	TRBV25-1	NA	NA	TRBJ2-7
TGTGCCAGCACGTTAGGTAATGAGCAGTTCTTC	CASTLGNEQFF	TRBV28	NA	NA	TRBJ2-1
TGTGCCAGCAGCCCGATAATGGGGCTCGGGAGAGAAAAACTGTTTTTT	CASSPIMGLGREKLFF	TRBV7-8	NA	NA	TRBJ1-4